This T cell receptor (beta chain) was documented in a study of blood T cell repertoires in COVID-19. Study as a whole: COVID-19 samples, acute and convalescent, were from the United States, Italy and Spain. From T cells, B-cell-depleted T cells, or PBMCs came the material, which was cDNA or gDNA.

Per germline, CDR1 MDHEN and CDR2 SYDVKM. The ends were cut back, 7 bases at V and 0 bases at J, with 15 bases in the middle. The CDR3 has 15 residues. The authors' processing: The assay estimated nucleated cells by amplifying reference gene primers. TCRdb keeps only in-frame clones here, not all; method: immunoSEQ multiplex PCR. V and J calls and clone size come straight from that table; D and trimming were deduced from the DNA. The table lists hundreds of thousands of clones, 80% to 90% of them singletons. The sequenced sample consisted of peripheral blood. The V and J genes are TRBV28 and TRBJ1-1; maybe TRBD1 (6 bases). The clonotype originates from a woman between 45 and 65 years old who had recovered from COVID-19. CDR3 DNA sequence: TGTGCCAGCAAACCGGGACACATCATGAACACTGAAGCTTTCTTT. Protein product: CASKPGHIMNTEAFF.